A single sample is the source of the 26 T cell receptor beta chains below, sequenced in a study of T cell repertoires in cytomegalovirus infection. What these receptors recognize is not known. TCRdb called the reads again in MiXCR, with one record for every CDR3 protein. The repertoire has 45,000 to 55,000 distinct CDR3 sequences, roughly a fifth of them found once; the top ten carry approximately 55%. The sample was CD8+ T cells from cultured PBMCs, taken from culture after CMV antigen stimulation. The receptors were sampled from a human donor in good health (CMV status not recorded). Some clones in this sample may be carry-over from other donors' samples.

The J gene is TRBJ2-2, the V gene TRBV30; no clear D gene. This CDR3 has 16 residues. The V gene lost 0 bases and the J gene lost 2 bases, with 13 bases spanning the gap. CDR1 and CDR2 from the germline V gene are GTSNPN and SVGIG (reference sequence). CDR3 DNA sequence: TGTGCCTGGAGTGTACCCGAGACATTTAACACCGGGGAGCTGTTTTTT. This codes for CAWSVPETFNTGELFF.

This clonotype showed up just a few times. The chain links TRBV27 to TRBJ2-3; perhaps TRBD1 as D (6 bases). There are 14 residues in the CDR3. Per germline, CDR1 MNHEY and CDR2 SMNVEV (reference sequence). Trimming removed 6 bases from V and 6 bases from J, with 16 bases in between. CDR3 DNA: TGTGCCAGCAGAGGGGGAACTGCCGGCGATACGCAGTATTTT. This gives the protein CASRGGTAGDTQYF.

The sample holds many counts of this clonotype. The gene calls are TRBV7-2 and TRBJ1-6; D gene ambiguous. Deletions cut 5 bases from V and 12 bases from J, with 14 bases between. CDR1 is SGHTA, CDR2 FQGNSA, per germline. CDR3 length: 13 residues. The CDR3 bases are TGTGCCAGCAGCATTAAGCAGGTCCTACCCCTCCACTTT. It specifies CASSIKQVLPLHF.

This clonotype was counted many times. V and J are TRBV7-2 and TRBJ1-2; D is unclear. CDR1 is SGHTA, CDR2 FQGNSA, per germline. This CDR3 has 12 residues. V was pared by 4 bases and J by 6 bases, with 9 bases between. CDR3 bases: TGTGCCAGCAGCTCCCCGCCGAATGGCTACACCTTC. Translated, it gives CASSSPPNGYTF.

The V call is TRBV6-5, the J call TRBJ2-7; D is undetermined. Germline V gene lookup returns CDR1 MNHEY and CDR2 SVGAGI. The V end lost 2 bases, the J end lost 6 bases, and 11 bases lay between the germline ends. This CDR3 has 13 residues. The DNA of the CDR3 is TGTGCCAGCAGTTACATGCAATCGGGCGAGCAGTACTTC. Encoded protein: CASSYMQSGEQYF.

This clonotype was detected a few times. In DNA form, the CDR3 reads TGTGCCAGCAGTTCCCAGGGGATAAGGTACGAGCAGTACTTC. This gives the protein CASSSQGIRYEQYF. The chain employs TRBV27 and TRBJ2-7, with D maybe TRBD1 (6 bases). The CDR3 consists of 14 residues. Germline V gene sequence: CDR1 MNHEY, CDR2 SMNVEV (reference sequence). V was shortened by 4 bases and J by 4 bases, with 14 bases between the two germline ends.

Ten or more counts support this clonotype. This chain connects TRBV2 to TRBJ2-2, with 14 nucleotides matching TRBD2. After removal of 7 bases from V and 4 bases from J, the junction contained 5 bases not matched to a gene. The CDR3 is 16 residues long. Germline lookup yields CDR1 SNHLY and CDR2 FYNNEI. The CDR3 reads CASMGLAGDPTGELFF. CDR3 DNA sequence: TGTGCCAGCATGGGACTAGCGGGAGACCCCACCGGGGAGCTGTTTTTT.

This clonotype was observed a handful of times. The chain couples TRBV9 to TRBJ2-7; D may be TRBD1 (6 bases). CDR1 SGDLS and CDR2 YYNGEE come from the germline V gene. The CDR3 runs 15 residues. V was shortened by 3 bases and J by 0 bases, with 13 bases between the two germline ends. In nucleotides, the CDR3 is TGTGCCAGCAGCGAAGCCGGGACAAGCTCCTACGAGCAGTACTTC. Translation gives CASSEAGTSSYEQYF.

Ten or more counts support this clonotype. The chain joins TRBV6-6 to TRBJ2-3; D is perhaps TRBD1 or TRBD2 (5 bases each). From germline, CDR1 is MNHNY and CDR2 SVGAGI (reference sequence). CDR3 size: 15 residues. Trimming left V 5 bases short and J 0 bases short, with 12 bases between. CDR3 sequence reads: CASSEGLASTDTQYF. CDR3 sequence (DNA): TGTGCCAGCAGTGAGGGGCTAGCCAGCACAGATACGCAGTATTTT.

With respect to this clonotype: A read error may be the cause here, since a much bigger clone is one base away. J is TRBJ1-1 and V is TRBV30; D call uncertain. The CDR3 is 13 residues long. Germline CDR1 GTSNPN, CDR2 SVGIG (reference sequence). The CDR3 region is CVWSRTMNTEAFF. The DNA for the CDR3 is TGTGTCTGGAGCCGGACCATGAACACTGAAGCTTTCTTT.

This clonotype was recorded a few times. The CDR3 DNA reads TGTGCCAGTAGTGCCCGGGACAACAATCAGCCCCAGCATTTT. Translation: CASSARDNNQPQHF. The chain has TRBV19 and TRBJ1-5; D is perhaps TRBD1 (6 bases). Germline loops: CDR1 LNHDA, CDR2 SQIVND (reference sequence). Trimming pared 5 bases from V and 3 bases from J, leaving 11 bases between. CDR3 length equals 14 residues. The full variable domain, rest sourced from reference TRBV19 and TRBJ1-5, is DGGITQSPKYLFRKEGQNVTLSCEQNLNHDAMYWYRQDPGQGLRLIYYSQIVNDFQKGDIAEGYSVSREKKESFPLTVTSAQKNPTAFYLCASSARDNNQPQHFGDGTRLSIL.

This clonotype was found a few times. This chain joins TRBV20-1 and TRBJ2-5; no reliable D call. This CDR3 comprises 14 residues. Deletions cut 3 bases from V and 0 bases from J, with 11 bases between. Germline values: CDR1 DFQATT, CDR2 SNEGSKA (reference sequence). The CDR3 DNA reads as TGCAGTGCTAGCGGTACTTCGTACCAAGAGACCCAGTACTTC. Encoded protein: CSASGTSYQETQYF.

This chain connects TRBV28 to TRBJ2-7; no reliable D call. V was trimmed by 3 bases and J by 6 bases, leaving 9 bases between them. The CDR3 has 12 amino acids. Germline V lookup: CDR1 MDHEN, CDR2 SYDVKM. CDR3 amino acids: CASSLNWGEQYF. CDR3 in DNA: TGTGCCAGCAGTTTGAACTGGGGCGAGCAGTACTTC.

J is TRBJ2-1 and V is TRBV27, with D perhaps TRBD1 (6 bases). The CDR3 runs 12 residues. Trimming stripped 6 bases from V and 8 bases from J, with 11 bases between. CDR1 is MNHEY and CDR2 is SMNVEV in the germline V gene (reference sequence). CDR3 DNA: TGTGCCAGCAGCCCCGAGGGGGATGAGCAGTTCTTC. It specifies CASSPEGDEQFF.

The sample holds many counts of this clonotype. The rearrangement uses TRBV7-6 and TRBJ1-4, with unresolved D. The CDR3 runs to 15 residues. Trimming pared 6 bases from V and 0 bases from J, leaving 11 bases between. Germline CDR1 reads SGHVS; CDR2 reads FNYEAQ. In DNA form, the CDR3 reads TGTGCCAGCAGTCCATCAGGTGCAACTAATGAAAAACTGTTTTTT. It translates to CASSPSGATNEKLFF.

J is TRBJ1-2 and V is TRBV28, with 9 nucleotides matching TRBD1. Germline assignment: CDR1 MDHEN and CDR2 SYDVKM. The CDR3 is 15 residues long. V was clipped by 8 bases and J by 6 bases; unmatched bases: 13. The CDR3 DNA is TGTGCCAGCCAGAAAGTAATGGACAGGGGACATGGCTACACCTTC. Translation gives CASQKVMDRGHGYTF.

There are many counts of this clonotype. This chain uses TRBV2 with TRBJ1-5; tentative D call: TRBD1 (5 bases). Trimming took off 6 bases at V and 3 bases at J, with 6 bases between the two ends. The CDR3 has 12 amino acids. From germline, CDR1 is SNHLY and CDR2 FYNNEI. The CDR3 spells CASRGDNQPQHF. In nucleotides, the CDR3 is TGTGCCAGCAGGGGGGACAATCAGCCCCAGCATTTT.

This clonotype has a handful of counts. The chain carries TRBV19 and TRBJ2-7, with TRBD1 as a possible D gene (6 bases). Deletions cut 3 bases from V and 1 base from J, with 13 bases between. The CDR3 extends over 15 amino acids. Germline CDR1 and CDR2: LNHDA and SQIVND (reference sequence). The CDR3 sequence is CASSMTGTGSYEQYF. CDR3 DNA sequence: TGTGCCAGTAGTATGACAGGCACGGGGTCCTACGAGCAGTACTTC.

The genes are TRBV13 and TRBJ1-2, with TRBD1 identical over 10 bases. V shed 5 bases, J shed 6 bases, and the junction held 6 bases outside the gene matches. The CDR3 sequence is 14 residues long. CDR1 and CDR2 from the germline V gene are PRHDT and FYEKMQ (reference sequence). CDR3 residues: CASSLRQGANGYTF. The CDR3 DNA is TGTGCCAGCAGCCTCCGACAGGGGGCCAATGGCTACACCTTC.

This clonotype was seen ten or more times. The chain recombines TRBV29-1 with TRBJ2-1; D could derive from TRBD1 or TRBD2 (6 bases each). Per the germline V gene, CDR1 is SQVTM and CDR2 is ANQGSEA. Trimming took off 5 bases at V and 8 bases at J, with 13 bases between the two ends. This CDR3 spans 12 amino acids. The CDR3 sequence: CSVIQGRYEQFF. The CDR3 DNA follows: TGCAGCGTTATCCAGGGGAGGTATGAGCAGTTCTTC.

This chain links TRBV7-9 with TRBJ2-1; the match to TRBD2 covers 9 bases. The CDR3 totals 18 residues. The germline CDR1 and CDR2 sequences are SEHNR and FQNEAQ (reference sequence). Unmatched junction bases numbered 18, after V lost 5 bases and J lost 7 bases. The CDR3: CASSTNSLAGDYRNEQFF. CDR3 coding DNA: TGTGCCAGCAGCACGAACTCTTTAGCGGGGGACTATAGAAATGAGCAGTTCTTC.

The V gene is TRBV27, the J gene TRBJ1-3; D uncertain. This CDR3 contains 16 residues. Per germline, CDR1 MNHEY and CDR2 SMNVEV (reference sequence). The germline V and J ends were trimmed by 0 bases and 0 bases, with 9 bases remaining between them. The CDR3 region is CASSLSRPFSGNTIYF. CDR3 in DNA: TGTGCCAGCAGTTTATCTCGGCCATTCTCTGGAAACACCATATATTTT.

This clonotype was counted between two and nine times. V is TRBV12-3 or TRBV12-4 and J is TRBJ1-6; D unresolved. The CDR3 runs 13 residues. Trimming shortened V by 7 bases and J by 7 bases, and 11 bases separated the two germline ends. The CDR3 nucleotides are TGTGCCAGCACCGCAGGAGGGAATTCACCCCTCCACTTT. Protein: CASTAGGNSPLHF.

The chain employs TRBV7-6 and TRBJ1-2; D is unresolved. CDR1 SGHVS and CDR2 FNYEAQ come from the germline V gene. V gave up 1 base and J gave up 6 bases, with 12 bases separating them. The CDR3 loop spans 14 amino acids. CDR3 amino acids: CASSLVGLGDGYTF. As DNA, the CDR3 is TGTGCCAGCAGCTTAGTAGGGCTTGGGGATGGCTACACCTTC.

The rearrangement uses TRBV5-1 and TRBJ2-7; tentatively, D is TRBD1 (5 bases). V lost 4 bases and J 4 bases, leaving 15 bases between the germline ends. The CDR3 sequence is 14 residues long. Per the germline V gene, CDR1 is SGHRS and CDR2 is YFSETQ. CDR3 residues: CASSPDTFPYEQYF. CDR3 nucleotide sequence: TGCGCCAGCAGCCCGGACACATTTCCATACGAGCAGTACTTC.

The J gene is TRBJ1-5, the V gene TRBV19, with D possibly TRBD1 on 6 matching bases. Germline loops: CDR1 LNHDA, CDR2 SQIVND (reference sequence). The CDR3 runs to 15 residues. V was shortened by 3 bases and J by 0 bases, with 9 bases between the two germline ends. The CDR3 DNA follows: TGTGCCAGTAGTATGGGGGCTATTAGCAATCAGCCCCAGCATTTT. Encoded protein: CASSMGAISNQPQHF.